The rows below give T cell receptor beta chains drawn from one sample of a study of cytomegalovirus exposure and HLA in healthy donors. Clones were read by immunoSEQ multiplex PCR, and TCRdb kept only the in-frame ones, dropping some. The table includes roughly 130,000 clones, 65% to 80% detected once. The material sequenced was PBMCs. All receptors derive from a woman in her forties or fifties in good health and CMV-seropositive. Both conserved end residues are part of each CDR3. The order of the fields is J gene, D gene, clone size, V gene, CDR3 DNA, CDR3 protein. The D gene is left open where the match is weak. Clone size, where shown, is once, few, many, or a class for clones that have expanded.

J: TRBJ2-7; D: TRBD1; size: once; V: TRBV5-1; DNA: TGCGCCAGCGCCGAGGGGGCTTTTCCCAGCGAGCAGTACTTC; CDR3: CASAEGAFPSEQYF
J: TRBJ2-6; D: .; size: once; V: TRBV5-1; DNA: TGCGCCAGCAGCCTAGACCACTCTGGGGCCAACGTCCTGACTTTC; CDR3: CASSLDHSGANVLTF
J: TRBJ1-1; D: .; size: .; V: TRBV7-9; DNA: TGTGCCAGCAGCTTAGAGGCGGCCACTGAAGCTTTCTTT; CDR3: CASSLEAATEAFF
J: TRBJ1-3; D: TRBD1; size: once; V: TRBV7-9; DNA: TGTGCCAGCAGCCCGGGACAGGGGAACACCATATATTTT; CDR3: CASSPGQGNTIYF
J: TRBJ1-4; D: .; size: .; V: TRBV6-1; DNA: TGTGCCAGCAGTGAATCAGCAGGGGTTAATGAAAAACTGTTTTTT; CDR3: CASSESAGVNEKLFF
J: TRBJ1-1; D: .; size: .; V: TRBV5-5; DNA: TGTGCCAGCAGCTTGCAGAGGATGAACACTGAAGCTTTCTTT; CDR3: CASSLQRMNTEAFF
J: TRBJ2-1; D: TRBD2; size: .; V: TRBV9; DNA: TGTGCCAGCAGCGGCGGGGGGGCTAGCTACAATGAGCAGTTCTTC; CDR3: CASSGGGASYNEQFF
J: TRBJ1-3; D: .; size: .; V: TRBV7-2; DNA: TGTGCCAGCAGCTGGAGTACTGGAAACACCATATATTTT; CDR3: CASSWSTGNTIYF
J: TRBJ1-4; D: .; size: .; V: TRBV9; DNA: TGTGCCAGCAGCGTAGTGGGGGCAGATGAAAAACTGTTTTTT; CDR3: CASSVVGADEKLFF
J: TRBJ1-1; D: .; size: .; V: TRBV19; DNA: TGTGCCAGTAGTACCTGGGTCTCAGGCTTGAACACTGAAGCTTTCTTT; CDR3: CASSTWVSGLNTEAFF
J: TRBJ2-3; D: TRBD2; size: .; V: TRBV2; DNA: TGTGCCAGCACCCTAGCGGGGGGGGAGGGGACGCAGTATTTT; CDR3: CASTLAGGEGTQYF
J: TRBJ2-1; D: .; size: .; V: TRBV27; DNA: TGTGCCAGCAGTTTCCGGGAAAGATCCTACAATGAGCAGTTCTTC; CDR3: CASSFRERSYNEQFF
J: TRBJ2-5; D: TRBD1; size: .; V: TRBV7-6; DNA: TGTGCCAGCCGTTTGGGACAGGGGTATGAGACCCAGTACTTC; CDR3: CASRLGQGYETQYF
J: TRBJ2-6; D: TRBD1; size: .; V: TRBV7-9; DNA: TGTGCCAGCAGCCAGACAGGGGCTGGGGCCAACGTCCTGACTTTC; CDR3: CASSQTGAGANVLTF
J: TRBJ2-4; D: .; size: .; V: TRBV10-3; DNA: TGTGCCACGGAAGGAGGTGACGACATTCAGTACTTC; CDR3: CATEGGDDIQYF
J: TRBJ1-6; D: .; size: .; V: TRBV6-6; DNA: TGTGCCAGCAGCCTGAGAAATTCACCCCTCCACTTT; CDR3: CASSLRNSPLHF
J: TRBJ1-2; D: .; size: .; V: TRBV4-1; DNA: TGCGCCAGCAGCCAACTACGGACTGGAGCTAACTATGGCTACACCTTC; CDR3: CASSQLRTGANYGYTF
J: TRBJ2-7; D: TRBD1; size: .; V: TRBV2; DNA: TGTGCCAGCAGGGGGGGGACAGGGACAGTCGAGCAGTACTTC; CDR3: CASRGGTGTVEQYF
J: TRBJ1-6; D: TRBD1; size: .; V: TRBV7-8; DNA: TGTGCCAGCAGCCCGGACAGGGGGATCAGCTCCTATAATTCACCCCTCCACTTT; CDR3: CASSPDRGISSYNSPLHF
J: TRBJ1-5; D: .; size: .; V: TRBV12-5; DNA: TGTGCTAGTGGTCCAGAGACATTTCAGCCCCAGCATTTT; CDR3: CASGPETFQPQHF
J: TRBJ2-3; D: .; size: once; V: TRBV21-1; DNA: TGTGCCAGCAGCAAAGAGTGGGGGGGCGCAGATACGCAGTATTTT; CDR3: CASSKEWGGADTQYF
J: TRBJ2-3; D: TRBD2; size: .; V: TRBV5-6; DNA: TGTGCCAGCAGCCCCCGGACTAGCGGCCGTACATATACGCAGTATTTT; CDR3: CASSPRTSGRTYTQYF
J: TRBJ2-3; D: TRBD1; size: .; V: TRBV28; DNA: TGTGCCAGCAGTTTCCCGGGACAGGGCCTATACACAGATACGCAGTATTTT; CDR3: CASSFPGQGLYTDTQYF
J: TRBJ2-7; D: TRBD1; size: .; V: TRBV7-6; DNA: TGTGCCAGCAGCCTAGGGACAGGGTCCGAGCAGTACTTC; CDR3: CASSLGTGSEQYF
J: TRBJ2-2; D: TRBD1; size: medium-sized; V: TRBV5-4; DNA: TGTGCCAGCAGCGCCTTACAGGGGGCGGGCGGCGGGGAGCTGTTTTTT; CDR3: CASSALQGAGGGELFF
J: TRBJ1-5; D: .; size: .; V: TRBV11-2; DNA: TGTGCCAGCAGCTCCCTTGGGGGGAGCAATCAGCCCCAGCATTTT; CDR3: CASSSLGGSNQPQHF
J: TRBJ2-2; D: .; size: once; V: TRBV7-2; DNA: TGTGCCAGCAGCTCGGGTCCCAACGCGAACACCGGGGAGCTGTTTTTT; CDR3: CASSSGPNANTGELFF
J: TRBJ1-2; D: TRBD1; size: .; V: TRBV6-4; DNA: TGTGCCAGCAGCCCGACAGGGAACTATGGCTACACCTTC; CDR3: CASSPTGNYGYTF
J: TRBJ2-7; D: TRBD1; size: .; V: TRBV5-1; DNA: TGCGCCAGCAAAAGGGACAGCTACTACGAGCAGTACTTC; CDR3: CASKRDSYYEQYF
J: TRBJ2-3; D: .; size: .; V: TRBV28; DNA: TGTGCCAGCAGTTCATATGTAGCGAAAAGCACAGATACGCAGTATTTT; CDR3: CASSSYVAKSTDTQYF
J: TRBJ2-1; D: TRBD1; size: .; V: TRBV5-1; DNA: TGCGCCAGCAGCTTAATGGACAGGGTGAACAATGAGCAGTTCTTC; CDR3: CASSLMDRVNNEQFF
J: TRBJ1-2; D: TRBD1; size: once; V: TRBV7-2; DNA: TGTGCCAGCAGCTTTTCAGGGGGCGCGGACTATGGCTACACCTTC; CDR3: CASSFSGGADYGYTF
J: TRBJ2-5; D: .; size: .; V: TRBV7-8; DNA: TGTGCCAGCAGGGGGAGGACGGAGACCCAGTACTTC; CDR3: CASRGRTETQYF
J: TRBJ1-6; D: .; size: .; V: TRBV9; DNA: TGTGCCAGCAGCAGCCCCGGCTCCTATAATTCACCCCTCCACTTT; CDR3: CASSSPGSYNSPLHF
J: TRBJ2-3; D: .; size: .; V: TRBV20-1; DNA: TGCAGTGCTAGGAGTACAGATACGCAGTATTTT; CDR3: CSARSTDTQYF
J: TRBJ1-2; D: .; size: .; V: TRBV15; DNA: TGTGCCACCAGCAGGGACATTCGGAACTATGGCTACACCTTC; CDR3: CATSRDIRNYGYTF
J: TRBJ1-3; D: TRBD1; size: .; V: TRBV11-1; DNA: TGTGCCAGCAGCGCCGGGACAGCTGGAAACACCATATATTTT; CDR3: CASSAGTAGNTIYF
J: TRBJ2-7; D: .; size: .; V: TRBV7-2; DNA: TGTGCCAGCAGCACACGAGCGGGCCTCGCCTACGAGCAGTACTTC; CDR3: CASSTRAGLAYEQYF
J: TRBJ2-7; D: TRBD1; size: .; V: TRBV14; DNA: TGTGCCAGCAGCCTAGGTGTGGGACAGGGCTCCTACGAGCAGTACTTC; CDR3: CASSLGVGQGSYEQYF
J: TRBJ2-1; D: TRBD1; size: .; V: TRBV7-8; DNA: TGTGCCAGCAGCTTAGCGCGGGCAGGGGGCCCGACATATGAGCAGTTCTTC; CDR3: CASSLARAGGPTYEQFF
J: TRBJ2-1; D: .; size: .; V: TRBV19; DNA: TGTGCCAGTAGTATCAGACAGGAGAGCAATGAGCAGTTCTTC; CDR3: CASSIRQESNEQFF
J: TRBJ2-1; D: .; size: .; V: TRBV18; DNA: TGTGCCAGCTCACCCTCAGTGGGCAGCTCTACCTACAATGAGCAGTTCTTC; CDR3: CASSPSVGSSTYNEQFF
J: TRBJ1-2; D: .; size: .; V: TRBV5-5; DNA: TGTGCCAGCAGCTCGGCAGGGAACTATGGCTACACCTTC; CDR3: CASSSAGNYGYTF
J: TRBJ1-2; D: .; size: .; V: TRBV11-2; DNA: TGTGCCAGCAGCTTAATTTACAGTAATAGAGGCTACACCTTC; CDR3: CASSLIYSNRGYTF
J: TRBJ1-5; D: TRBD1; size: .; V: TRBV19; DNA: TGTGCCAGTAGTCCCCGGACAGGGAATAGCAATCAGCCCCAGCATTTT; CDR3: CASSPRTGNSNQPQHF
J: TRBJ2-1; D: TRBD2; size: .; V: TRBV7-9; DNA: TGTGCCAGCAGTTTTAGCGGGGGGGACAATGAGCAGTTCTTC; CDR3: CASSFSGGDNEQFF
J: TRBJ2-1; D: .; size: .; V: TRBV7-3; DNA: TGTGCCAGCAGCTTGGGCATCTCCTACAATGAGCAGTTCTTC; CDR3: CASSLGISYNEQFF
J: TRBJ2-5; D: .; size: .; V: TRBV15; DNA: TGTGCCACCAGCAGAGATGACAGCCAAGAGACCCAGTACTTC; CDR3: CATSRDDSQETQYF
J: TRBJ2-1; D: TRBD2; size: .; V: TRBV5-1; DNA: TGCGCCAGCAGCTTGGTGCTAGCGGGGGGGCTCTACAATGAGCAGTTCTTC; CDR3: CASSLVLAGGLYNEQFF
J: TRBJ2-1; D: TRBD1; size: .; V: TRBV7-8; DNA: TGTGCCAGCAGCTACGGACAGGGCGGTGAGCAGTTCTTC; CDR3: CASSYGQGGEQFF
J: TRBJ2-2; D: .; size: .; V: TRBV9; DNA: TGTGCCAGCAGCGTAGGTCCAGAGAACACCGGGGAGCTGTTTTTT; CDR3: CASSVGPENTGELFF
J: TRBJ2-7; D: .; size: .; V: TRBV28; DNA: TGTGCCAGCAGTTTCGGGATGGGTCCGGTCAACGAGCAGTACTTC; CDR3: CASSFGMGPVNEQYF
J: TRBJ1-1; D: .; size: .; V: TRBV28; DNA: TGTGCCAGCAGTCTCCACTCCCGCAAGACTGAAGCTTTCTTT; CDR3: CASSLHSRKTEAFF
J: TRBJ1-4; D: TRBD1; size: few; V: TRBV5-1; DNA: TGCGCCAGCAGCCCGGGACAGGGTGGCGAAAAACTGTTTTTT; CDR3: CASSPGQGGEKLFF
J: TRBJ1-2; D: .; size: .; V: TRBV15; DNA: TGTGCCACCAGCAGGGAGGATGAAGCTAACTATGGCTACACCTTC; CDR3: CATSREDEANYGYTF